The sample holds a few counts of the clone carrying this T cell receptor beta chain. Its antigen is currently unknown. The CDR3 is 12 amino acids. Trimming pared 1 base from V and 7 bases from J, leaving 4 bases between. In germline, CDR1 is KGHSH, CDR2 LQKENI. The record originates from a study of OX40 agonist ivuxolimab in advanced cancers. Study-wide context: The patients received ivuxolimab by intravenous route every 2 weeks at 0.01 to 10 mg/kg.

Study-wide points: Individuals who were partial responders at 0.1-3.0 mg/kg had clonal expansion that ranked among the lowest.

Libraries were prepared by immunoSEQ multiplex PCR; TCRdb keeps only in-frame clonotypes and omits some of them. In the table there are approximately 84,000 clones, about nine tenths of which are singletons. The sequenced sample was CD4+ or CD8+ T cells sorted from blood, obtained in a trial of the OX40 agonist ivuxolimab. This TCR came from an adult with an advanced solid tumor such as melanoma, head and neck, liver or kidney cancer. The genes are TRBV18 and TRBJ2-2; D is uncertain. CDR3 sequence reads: CASSPRHGELFF. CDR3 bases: TGTGCCAGCTCACCACGCCACGGGGAGCTGTTTTTT.